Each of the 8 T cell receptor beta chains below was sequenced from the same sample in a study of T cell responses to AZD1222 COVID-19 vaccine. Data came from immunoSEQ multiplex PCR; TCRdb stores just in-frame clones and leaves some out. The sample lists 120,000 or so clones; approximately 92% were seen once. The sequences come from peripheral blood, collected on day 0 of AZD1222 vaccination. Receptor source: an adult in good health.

Here the CDR3 reads CASSRGAVNQPQHF. The CDR3 nucleotides read TGTGCCAGTAGTCGGGGGGCAGTCAATCAGCCCCAGCATTTT. The J gene is TRBJ1-5, the V gene TRBV19; TRBD1 might be the D (6 bases). The V end was cut by 5 bases, the J end by 3 bases, with 11 bases between. The CDR3 has 14 residues. From germline, CDR1 is LNHDA and CDR2 SQIVND (reference sequence).

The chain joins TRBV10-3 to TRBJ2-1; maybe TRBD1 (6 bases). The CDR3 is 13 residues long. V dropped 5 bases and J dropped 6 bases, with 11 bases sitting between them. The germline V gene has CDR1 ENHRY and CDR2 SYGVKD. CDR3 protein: CAISSGASNEQFF. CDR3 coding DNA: TGTGCCATCAGTTCAGGGGCCTCCAATGAGCAGTTCTTC.

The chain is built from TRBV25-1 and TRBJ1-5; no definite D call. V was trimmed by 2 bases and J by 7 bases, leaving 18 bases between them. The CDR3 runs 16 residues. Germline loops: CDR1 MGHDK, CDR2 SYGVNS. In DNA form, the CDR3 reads TGTGCCAGCAGTGAACGTCCTGTAAAAGAGAAACAGCCCCAGCATTTT. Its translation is CASSERPVKEKQPQHF.

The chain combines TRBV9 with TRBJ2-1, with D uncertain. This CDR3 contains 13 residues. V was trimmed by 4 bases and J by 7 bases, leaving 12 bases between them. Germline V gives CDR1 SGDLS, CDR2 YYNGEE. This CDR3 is CASSPRMRNEQFF. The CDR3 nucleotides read TGTGCCAGCAGCCCTCGAATGCGGAATGAGCAGTTCTTC.

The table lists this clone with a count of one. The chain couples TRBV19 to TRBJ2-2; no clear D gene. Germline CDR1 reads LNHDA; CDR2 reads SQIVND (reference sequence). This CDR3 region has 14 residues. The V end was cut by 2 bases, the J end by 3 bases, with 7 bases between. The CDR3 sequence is CASSIRVYTGELFF. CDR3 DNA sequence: TGTGCCAGTAGTATACGCGTATACACCGGGGAGCTGTTTTTT. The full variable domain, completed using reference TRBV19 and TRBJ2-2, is DGGITQSPKYLFRKEGQNVTLSCEQNLNHDAMYWYRQDPGQGLRLIYYSQIVNDFQKGDIAEGYSVSREKKESFPLTVTSAQKNPTAFYLCASSIRVYTGELFFGEGSRLTVL.

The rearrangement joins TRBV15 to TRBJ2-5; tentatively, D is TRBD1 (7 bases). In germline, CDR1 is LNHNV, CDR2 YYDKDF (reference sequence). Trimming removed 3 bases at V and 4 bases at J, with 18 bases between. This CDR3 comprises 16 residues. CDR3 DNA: TGTGCCACCAGCAGGAGACAGGGAATCGGGGGAGAGACCCAGTACTTC. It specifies CATSRRQGIGGETQYF.

CDR3 DNA: TGTGCCAGCAGTTGGCTTGAGGGGGCTGGTTACGAGCAGTACTTC. Its translation: CASSWLEGAGYEQYF. The chain employs TRBV6-5 and TRBJ2-7; TRBD1 aligns across 7 bases. The CDR3 has 15 residues. With 4 bases clipped from V and 4 bases from J, the junction kept 10 bases outside the gene matches. CDR1 is MNHEY, CDR2 SVGAGI, per germline.

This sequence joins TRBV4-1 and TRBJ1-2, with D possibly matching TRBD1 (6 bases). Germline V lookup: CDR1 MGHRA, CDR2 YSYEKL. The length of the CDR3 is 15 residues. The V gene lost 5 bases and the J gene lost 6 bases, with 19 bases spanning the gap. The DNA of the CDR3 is TGCGCCAGCAGCAAACGACAGGTGCCTATCGATGGCTACACCTTC. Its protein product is CASSKRQVPIDGYTF.